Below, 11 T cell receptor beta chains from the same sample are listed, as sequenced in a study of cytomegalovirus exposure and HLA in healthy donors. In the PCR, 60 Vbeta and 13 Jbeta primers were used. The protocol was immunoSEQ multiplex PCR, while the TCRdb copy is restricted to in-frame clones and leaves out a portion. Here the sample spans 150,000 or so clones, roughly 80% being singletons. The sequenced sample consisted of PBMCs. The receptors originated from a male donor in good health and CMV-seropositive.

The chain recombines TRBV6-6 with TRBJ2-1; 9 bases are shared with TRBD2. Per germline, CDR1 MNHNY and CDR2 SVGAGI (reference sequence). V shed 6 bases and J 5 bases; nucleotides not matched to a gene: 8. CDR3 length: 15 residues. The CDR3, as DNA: TGTGCCAGCAGGTTTAGCGGGGGCGAAAACAATGAGCAGTTCTTC. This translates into CASRFSGGENNEQFF.

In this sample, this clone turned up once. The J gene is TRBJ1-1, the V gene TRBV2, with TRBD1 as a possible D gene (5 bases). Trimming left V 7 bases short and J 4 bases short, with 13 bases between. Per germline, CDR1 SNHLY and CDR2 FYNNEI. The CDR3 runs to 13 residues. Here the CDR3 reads CASTLRDSTEAFF. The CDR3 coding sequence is TGTGCCAGCACCTTAAGAGACAGCACTGAAGCTTTCTTT.

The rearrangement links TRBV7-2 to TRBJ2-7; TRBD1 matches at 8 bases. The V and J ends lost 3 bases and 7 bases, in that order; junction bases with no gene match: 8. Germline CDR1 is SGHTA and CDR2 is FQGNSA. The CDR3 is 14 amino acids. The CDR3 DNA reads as TGTGCCAGCAGCTTGGGGACAGGAACGGGGGAGCAGTACTTC. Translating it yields CASSLGTGTGEQYF.

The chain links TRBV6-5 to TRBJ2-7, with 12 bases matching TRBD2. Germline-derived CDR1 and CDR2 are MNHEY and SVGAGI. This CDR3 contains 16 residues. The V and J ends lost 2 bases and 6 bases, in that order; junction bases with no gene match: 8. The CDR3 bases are TGTGCCAGCAGTTACCTCACTAGCGGGAGGATTGGCGAGCAGTACTTC. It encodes CASSYLTSGRIGEQYF.

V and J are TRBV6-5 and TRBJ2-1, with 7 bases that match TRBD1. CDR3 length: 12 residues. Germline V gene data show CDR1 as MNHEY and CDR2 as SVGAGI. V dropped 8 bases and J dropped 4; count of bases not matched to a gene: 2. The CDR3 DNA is TGTGCCAGCCGGGGACAGTACAATGAGCAGTTCTTC. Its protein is CASRGQYNEQFF.

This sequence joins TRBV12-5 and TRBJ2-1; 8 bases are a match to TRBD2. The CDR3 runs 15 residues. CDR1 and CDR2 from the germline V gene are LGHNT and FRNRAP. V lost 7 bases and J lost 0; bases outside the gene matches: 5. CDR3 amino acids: CASAPGTSSYNEQFF. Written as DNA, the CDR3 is TGTGCTAGTGCCCCGGGGACTAGCTCCTACAATGAGCAGTTCTTC.

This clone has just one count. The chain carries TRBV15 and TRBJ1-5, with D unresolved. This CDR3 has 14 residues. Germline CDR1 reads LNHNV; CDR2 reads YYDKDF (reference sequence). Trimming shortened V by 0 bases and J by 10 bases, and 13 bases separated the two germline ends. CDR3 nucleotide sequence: TGTGCCACCAGCAGAGAGGCCAGGATGGGCCCCCAGCATTTT. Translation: CATSREARMGPQHF.

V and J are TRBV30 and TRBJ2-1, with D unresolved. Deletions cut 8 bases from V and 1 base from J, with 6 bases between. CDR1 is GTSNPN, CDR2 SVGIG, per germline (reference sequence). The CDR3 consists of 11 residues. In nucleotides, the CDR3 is TGTGCCCGGCGGTCCTACAATGAGCAGTTCTTC. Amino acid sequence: CARRSYNEQFF. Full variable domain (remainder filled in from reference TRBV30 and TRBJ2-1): SQTIHQWPATLVQPVGSPLSLECTVEGTSNPNLYWYRQAAGRGLQLLFYSVGIGQISSEVPQNLSASRPQDRQFILSSKKLLLSDSGFYLCARRSYNEQFFGPGTRLTVL.

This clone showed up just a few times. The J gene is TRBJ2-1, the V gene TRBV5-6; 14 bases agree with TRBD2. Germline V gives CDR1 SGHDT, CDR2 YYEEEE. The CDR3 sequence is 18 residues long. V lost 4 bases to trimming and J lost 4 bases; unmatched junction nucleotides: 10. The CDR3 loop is CASSAGLAGGRAYNEQFF. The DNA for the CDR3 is TGTGCCAGCAGCGCCGGACTAGCGGGGGGACGAGCATACAATGAGCAGTTCTTC.

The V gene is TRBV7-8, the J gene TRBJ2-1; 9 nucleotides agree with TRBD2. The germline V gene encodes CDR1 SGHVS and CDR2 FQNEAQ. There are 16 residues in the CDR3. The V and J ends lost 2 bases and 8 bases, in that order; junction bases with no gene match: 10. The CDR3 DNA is TGTGCCAGCAGCTTAATAAGACTAGCGGCCAACTATGAGCAGTTCTTC. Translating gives CASSLIRLAANYEQFF.

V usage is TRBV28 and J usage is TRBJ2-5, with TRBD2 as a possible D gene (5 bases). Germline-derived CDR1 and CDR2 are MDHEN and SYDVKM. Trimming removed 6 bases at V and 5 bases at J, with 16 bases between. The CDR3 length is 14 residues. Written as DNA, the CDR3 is TGTGCCAGCAGCTACCCGGGGATGAGGGAGACCCAGTACTTC. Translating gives CASSYPGMRETQYF.